The rows below give T cell receptor beta chains drawn from one sample of a study of T cell responses to AZD1222 COVID-19 vaccine. Measured with immunoSEQ multiplex PCR; TCRdb has only the in-frame clones, and not every one. This table holds 130,000 or so clones, approximately 85% found once. Source: peripheral blood, taken 28 days after the second dose of the MenACWY control vaccine. Receptors were obtained from an adult who received the MenACWY meningococcal vaccine as a control. The CDR3 runs from the conserved cysteine through the conserved F or W. A D gene is named only where the DNA matches it firmly. Where a row states a size, it is once, few, many or the class of an expanded clone; other rows omit it.

v_call: TRBV7-5; clone_size: -; d_call: -; j_call: TRBJ2-2; cdr3_aa: CVRSRRDTGELFF; cdr3_nt: TGTGTCAGAAGCAGAAGGGACACCGGGGAGCTGTTTTTT
v_call: TRBV28; clone_size: -; d_call: -; j_call: TRBJ1-2; cdr3_aa: CASSLSGGNEVYGYTF; cdr3_nt: TGTGCCAGCAGTTTATCGGGGGGTAATGAAGTATATGGCTACACCTTC
v_call: TRBV19; clone_size: -; d_call: -; j_call: TRBJ1-5; cdr3_aa: CASSRSGDQPQHF; cdr3_nt: TGTGCCAGTAGTCGGTCCGGGGATCAGCCCCAGCATTTT
v_call: TRBV19; clone_size: -; d_call: TRBD1; j_call: TRBJ2-2; cdr3_aa: CAVKRGDRGRTGELFF; cdr3_nt: TGTGCCGTTAAACGGGGGGACAGGGGAAGAACCGGGGAGCTGTTTTTT
v_call: TRBV5-1; clone_size: many; d_call: -; j_call: TRBJ1-4; cdr3_aa: CASSPEAQTNEKLFF; cdr3_nt: TGCGCCAGCAGCCCGGAGGCCCAAACTAATGAAAAACTGTTTTTT
v_call: TRBV18; clone_size: -; d_call: -; j_call: TRBJ2-3; cdr3_aa: CASSQILTDTQYF; cdr3_nt: TGTGCCAGCTCACAGATTTTAACAGATACGCAGTATTTT
v_call: TRBV30; clone_size: few; d_call: -; j_call: TRBJ2-7; cdr3_aa: CAWSFRGWEQYF; cdr3_nt: TGTGCCTGGAGTTTCCGGGGGTGGGAGCAGTACTTC
v_call: TRBV9; clone_size: -; d_call: TRBD2; j_call: TRBJ2-1; cdr3_aa: CASSPSGNNEQFF; cdr3_nt: TGTGCCAGCAGCCCAAGCGGGAATAATGAGCAGTTCTTC
v_call: TRBV7-2; clone_size: few; d_call: TRBD1; j_call: TRBJ1-5; cdr3_aa: CASSVRTGENQPQHF; cdr3_nt: TGTGCCAGCAGCGTCAGGACAGGGGAGAATCAGCCCCAGCATTTT
v_call: TRBV7-9; clone_size: few; d_call: -; j_call: TRBJ1-1; cdr3_aa: CASSLADIYTEAFF; cdr3_nt: TGTGCCAGCAGCTTAGCGGACATCTACACTGAAGCTTTCTTT
v_call: TRBV28; clone_size: few; d_call: -; j_call: TRBJ1-2; cdr3_aa: CASSSGRLWYGYTF; cdr3_nt: TGTGCCAGCAGTTCCGGGAGGTTATGGTATGGCTACACCTTC
v_call: TRBV3-1/TRBV3-2; clone_size: -; d_call: -; j_call: TRBJ1-2; cdr3_aa: CASSQDLTNYGYTF; cdr3_nt: TGTGCCAGCAGCCAAGATCTTACTAACTATGGCTACACCTTC
v_call: TRBV5-5; clone_size: -; d_call: -; j_call: TRBJ1-4; cdr3_aa: CASSLMVGVVGEKLFF; cdr3_nt: TGTGCCAGCAGCTTGATGGTAGGGGTGGTAGGCGAAAAACTGTTTTTT